One sample yielded the 22 T cell receptor beta chains listed below, sequenced in a study of T cell responses to AZD1222 COVID-19 vaccine. Generated by immunoSEQ multiplex PCR, the TCRdb table keeps only in-frame clones and is missing some. The sample carries roughly 160,000 clones, 80% to 95% recorded once. The starting material was peripheral blood, obtained on day 0 of AZD1222 vaccination. These receptors were obtained from an adult in good health.

Remarks on this clone: The junction differs from germline at one of its ends, possibly a read error. J is TRBJ1-2 and V is TRBV7-9; 8 nucleotides match TRBD1. The CDR3 length is 16 residues. Per the germline V gene, CDR1 is SEHNR and CDR2 is FQNEAQ (reference sequence). The CDR3 reads CASRLTGTGLEERAFF. CDR3 sequence (DNA): TGTGCCAGCAGACTGACCGGGACAGGCCTAGAAGAAAGGGCCTTCTTC. Together with reference TRBV7-9 and TRBJ1-2, the CDR3 gives the full variable domain: DTGVSQNPRHKITKRGQNVTFRCDPISEHNRLYWYRQTLGQGPEFLTYFQNEAQLEKSRLLSDRFSAERPKGSFSTLEIQRTEQGDSAMYLCASRLTGTGLEERAFFGSGTRLTVV.

The chain recombines TRBV5-6 with TRBJ1-2; 9 bases agree with TRBD1. With 5 bases clipped from V and 4 bases from J, the junction kept 9 bases outside the gene matches. The V gene's germline CDR1 is SGHDT and CDR2 YYEEEE. The length of the CDR3 is 15 residues. The CDR3 is CASRVRDRESYGYTF. The CDR3 region has the DNA TGTGCCAGCAGGGTAAGGGACAGGGAGAGCTATGGCTACACCTTC.

The chain has TRBV12-3 or TRBV12-4 and TRBJ1-2; D gene ambiguous. V dropped 3 bases and J dropped 4 bases, with 9 bases sitting between them. CDR3 length equals 13 residues. The CDR3 loop is CASSFSETYGYTF. DNA for the CDR3: TGTGCCAGCAGTTTTTCCGAAACCTATGGCTACACCTTC.

This clone was detected once. V and J are TRBV9 and TRBJ1-5; 7 positions match TRBD1. Germline-derived CDR1 and CDR2 are SGDLS and YYNGEE. Germline trimming cut 0 bases from V and 11 bases from J; bases unmatched to any gene: 8. The CDR3 length is 14 residues. The CDR3 is CASSVAPQGMAQHF. CDR3 in DNA: TGTGCCAGCAGCGTAGCTCCACAGGGGATGGCCCAGCATTTT.

V and J are TRBV18 and TRBJ2-1; a weak D match, TRBD1 (5 bases). The ends were cut back, 0 bases at V and 9 bases at J, with 9 bases in the middle. Germline values: CDR1 KGHSH, CDR2 LQKENI. This CDR3 contains 13 residues. The CDR3 reads CASSPPGHAEQFF. In DNA, the CDR3 is TGTGCCAGCTCACCACCGGGGCACGCTGAGCAGTTCTTC.

The rearrangement joins TRBV18 to TRBJ2-2; the D is unclear. The V and J ends lost 1 base and 1 base respectively, with 13 bases between them. The germline V gene has CDR1 KGHSH and CDR2 LQKENI. This CDR3 is 17 amino acids long. The CDR3 is CASSPQSFGGNTGELFF. CDR3 coding DNA: TGTGCCAGCTCACCACAATCGTTTGGCGGGAACACCGGGGAGCTGTTTTTT.

A note on this clone: The same CDR3 can be traced to other DNA sequences in this sample. This chain joins TRBV19 and TRBJ1-5; 7 bases agree with TRBD1. V was pared by 4 bases and J by 1 base, with 4 bases of the junction left unmatched. CDR1 and CDR2 from the germline V gene are LNHDA and SQIVND (reference sequence). CDR3 length: 15 residues. CDR3 amino acids: CASSTGGQSNQPQHF. The CDR3 DNA is TGTGCCAGTAGTACAGGGGGACAGAGCAATCAGCCCCAGCATTTT.

The chain carries TRBV16 and TRBJ1-1, with no clear D. The V gene lost 4 bases and the J gene lost 10 bases, with 10 bases spanning the gap. This CDR3 is built from 11 residues. CDR1 and CDR2 (germline): KGHSY, FQNENV. CDR3: CASSLNRGAFF. The DNA for the CDR3 is TGTGCCAGCAGCCTAAATCGGGGAGCTTTCTTT.

J is TRBJ2-3 and V is TRBV7-9; D is possibly TRBD2 (6 bases). The CDR3 extends over 17 amino acids. Trimming stripped 5 bases from V and 0 bases from J, with 18 bases between. Germline lookup yields CDR1 SEHNR and CDR2 FQNEAQ (reference sequence). CDR3 sequence reads: CASSPGDIATSTDTQYF. For the CDR3, the DNA is TGTGCCAGCAGCCCGGGAGACATAGCGACTAGCACAGATACGCAGTATTTT. The entire variable domain, with the rest obtained from reference TRBV7-9 and TRBJ2-3, is as follows: DTGVSQNPRHKITKRGQNVTFRCDPISEHNRLYWYRQTLGQGPEFLTYFQNEAQLEKSRLLSDRFSAERPKGSFSTLEIQRTEQGDSAMYLCASSPGDIATSTDTQYFGPGTRLTVL.

The chain couples TRBV19 to TRBJ1-5, with 8 bases fitting TRBD1. The CDR3 totals 13 residues. V shed 6 bases and J 7 bases; nucleotides not matched to a gene: 5. CDR1 and CDR2 from the germline V gene are LNHDA and SQIVND (reference sequence). CDR3 nucleotide sequence: TGTGCCAGTAGCGGACAGGGTATCCAGCCCCAGCATTTT. It codes for CASSGQGIQPQHF.

The chain employs TRBV2 and TRBJ2-3; D remains ambiguous. Trimming took 0 bases from V and 0 from J, leaving 7 bases between them. This CDR3 region has 15 residues. Per the germline V gene, CDR1 is SNHLY and CDR2 is FYNNEI. The CDR3 here is CASSEAGWSTDTQYF. As DNA, the CDR3 is TGTGCCAGCAGTGAAGCTGGGTGGAGCACAGATACGCAGTATTTT.

This chain links TRBV7-8 with TRBJ1-1; D remains unclear. This CDR3 is built from 12 residues. The V and J ends lost 6 bases and 2 bases respectively, with 7 bases between them. Germline V gene sequence: CDR1 SGHVS, CDR2 FQNEAQ. CDR3: CASRNPNTEAFF. CDR3 sequence (DNA): TGTGCCAGCAGGAACCCAAACACTGAAGCTTTCTTT.

The rearrangement joins TRBV30 to TRBJ1-5; D perhaps matches TRBD1 (6 bases). V shed 3 bases and J shed 7 bases, with 13 bases lying between them. Germline CDR1 is GTSNPN and CDR2 is SVGIG (reference sequence). The CDR3 contains 13 residues. The CDR3 DNA follows: TGTGCCTGGAGGGGGACATTGGGGCAGCCCCAGCATTTT. This gives the protein CAWRGTLGQPQHF.

The chain links TRBV3-1 (or the pseudogene TRBV3-2) to TRBJ2-3; possible D gene TRBD2, 5 bases. V was pared by 4 bases and J by 2 bases, with 19 bases between. The CDR3 loop spans 17 amino acids. Germline V gene data show CDR1 as LGHDT and CDR2 as YNNKEL (reference sequence). The CDR3 DNA reads TGTGCCAGCAGCCGGTCTGGGAGAGACCGATACACAGATACGCAGTATTTT. It yields the protein CASSRSGRDRYTDTQYF.

V usage is TRBV10-3 and J usage is TRBJ2-7, with 9 positions matching TRBD1. The V gene end was trimmed by 4 bases and the J gene end by 5 bases; junction bases not matched to a gene: 6. Germline CDR1 is ENHRY and CDR2 is SYGVKD. This CDR3 spans 14 amino acids. This chain's CDR3 is CAISGTGDFHEQYF. The CDR3 nucleotides read TGTGCCATCAGTGGGACAGGGGATTTCCACGAGCAGTACTTC.

V is TRBV6-5 and J is TRBJ2-5; D is ambiguous. Germline V gene data show CDR1 as MNHEY and CDR2 as SVGAGI. With 0 bases removed from V and 9 bases from J, the gap between germline ends came to 17 bases. The CDR3 has 15 residues. CDR3 nucleotide sequence: TGTGCCAGCAGTTACTCTTCCCTTCCCCCTAGGGCCCAGTACTTC. Encoded protein: CASSYSSLPPRAQYF.

The genes are TRBV30 and TRBJ1-3; D is possibly TRBD1 (5 bases). This CDR3 contains 14 residues. With 1 base removed from V and 1 base from J, the gap between germline ends came to 8 bases. The germline gives CDR1 GTSNPN, CDR2 SVGIG (reference sequence). Written as DNA, the CDR3 is TGTGCCTGGAGTGCGACAGCTTCTGGAAACACCATATATTTT. Encoded protein: CAWSATASGNTIYF. Supplemented by reference TRBV30 and TRBJ1-3, the full variable domain reads SQTIHQWPATLVQPVGSPLSLECTVEGTSNPNLYWYRQAAGRGLQLLFYSVGIGQISSEVPQNLSASRPQDRQFILSSKKLLLSDSGFYLCAWSATASGNTIYFGEGSWLTVV.

This chain uses TRBV5-8 with TRBJ1-5; 8 nucleotides match TRBD1. CDR3 length: 14 amino acids. J was trimmed by 5 bases and V by 5 bases; bases with no gene match: 6. Germline-derived CDR1 and CDR2 are SGHTS and YDEGEE. This chain's CDR3 is CASSWGTGHQPQHF. CDR3 in DNA: TGTGCCAGCAGTTGGGGGACAGGTCATCAGCCCCAGCATTTT.

The chain combines TRBV11-2 with TRBJ2-1; perhaps TRBD1 as D (6 bases). CDR3 length: 15 amino acids. Per germline, CDR1 SGHAT and CDR2 FQNNGV. V lost 1 base to trimming and J lost 6 bases, with 13 bases between them. The CDR3 is CASSLVTGFGNEQFF. DNA of the CDR3: TGTGCCAGCAGCTTAGTCACAGGGTTTGGCAATGAGCAGTTCTTC.

The chain couples TRBV2 to TRBJ1-2, with 9 bases lining up with TRBD1. Looked up from germline, CDR1 is SNHLY and CDR2 is FYNNEI. Trimming removed 8 bases from V and 7 bases from J; junction bases left unmatched: 11. CDR3 size: 14 residues. CDR3 residues: CASSGQGYSTGYTF. DNA for the CDR3: TGTGCCAGCTCGGGACAGGGATACTCTACTGGCTACACCTTC.

This sequence joins TRBV7-2 and TRBJ2-7; 7 bases line up with TRBD1. This CDR3 region has 13 residues. CDR1 SGHTA and CDR2 FQGNSA come from the germline V gene. The trim removed 5 bases at V and 5 bases at J, leaving 6 bases unmatched. The CDR3 DNA is TGTGCCAGCAGCCAGGGGGTTCGGAACGAGCAGTACTTC. Protein sequence: CASSQGVRNEQYF.

J is TRBJ1-2 and V is TRBV18, with D tentatively TRBD1 (5 bases). V was pared by 6 bases and J by 8 bases, with 16 bases between. There are 13 residues in the CDR3. The V gene's germline CDR1 is KGHSH and CDR2 LQKENI. CDR3 residues: CASSPDQGVGYTF. The CDR3 DNA reads TGTGCCAGCTCCCCAGACCAGGGAGTAGGCTACACCTTC.